These 29 T cell receptor beta chains share one sample of origin, sequenced in a study of tumour-infiltrating T cells in Burkitt lymphoma. Here immunoSEQ multiplex PCR was the method, and the copy in TCRdb shows in-frame clones only, minus some. The table includes some 2,200 clones, approximately 75% detected once. The material sequenced was tumor tissue. The origin of the receptors is a human donor with diffuse large B-cell lymphoma.

This chain's CDR3 is CASRETDNEQYF. The CDR3 nucleotides are TGTGCCAGCAGGGAAACCGACAACGAGCAGTACTTC. V and J are TRBV28 and TRBJ2-7; D gene uncertain. The CDR3 runs 12 residues. Germline V gene lookup returns CDR1 MDHEN and CDR2 SYDVKM. The ends were cut back, 6 bases at V and 5 bases at J, with 11 bases in the middle.

This clone was counted between two and nine times. The chain joins TRBV15 to TRBJ2-2; 8 bases are shared with TRBD1. This CDR3 is 16 amino acids long. Per the germline V gene, CDR1 is LNHNV and CDR2 is YYDKDF (reference sequence). V was clipped by 3 bases and J by 5 bases; unmatched bases: 8. The CDR3, as DNA: TGTGCCACCAGCAGTCCCGGACAGGGAAGGACCGGGGAGCTGTTTTTT. Residues: CATSSPGQGRTGELFF.

This sequence joins TRBV28 and TRBJ1-2; 7 bases are shared with TRBD1. The J segment lost 7 bases and the V segment lost 4 bases, leaving 6 bases of the junction unmatched. CDR3 length equals 13 residues. The germline V gene encodes CDR1 MDHEN and CDR2 SYDVKM. The CDR3 bases are TGTGCCAGCAGTTACACAGGGGCGGGTGGCTACACCTTC. As protein: CASSYTGAGGYTF.

The gene calls are TRBV28 and TRBJ1-5; D not resolved. Germline V gene lookup returns CDR1 MDHEN and CDR2 SYDVKM. V was cut by 7 bases and J by 0 bases, with 16 bases left in between. The CDR3 has 16 residues. The CDR3 DNA is TGTGCCAGCATGGGCCCAGGAACCTATAGCAATCAGCCCCAGCATTTT. It is translated as CASMGPGTYSNQPQHF.

This clone was observed a single time. V is TRBV5-6 and J is TRBJ2-7, with 7 bases lining up with TRBD1. This CDR3 is built from 14 residues. The germline CDR1 and CDR2 sequences are SGHDT and YYEEEE. With V trimmed by 4 bases and J by 3 bases, 7 bases remained unmatched. The CDR3 spells CASSPTGIIYEQYF. DNA of the CDR3: TGTGCCAGCAGCCCGACAGGGATTATCTACGAGCAGTACTTC.

J is TRBJ2-7 and V is TRBV18; 9 bases match TRBD1. The V gene end was trimmed by 6 bases and the J gene end by 5 bases; junction bases not matched to a gene: 5. The germline CDR1 and CDR2 sequences are KGHSH and LQKENI. CDR3 size: 13 residues. This CDR3 is CASSGTGKDEQYF. CDR3 DNA: TGTGCCAGCTCGGGGACAGGGAAAGACGAGCAGTACTTC. Full variable domain (rest looked up from reference TRBV18 and TRBJ2-7): NAGVMQNPRHLVRRRGQEARLRCSPMKGHSHVYWYRQLPEEGLKFMVYLQKENIIDESGMPKERFSAEFPKEGPSILRIQQVVRGDSAAYFCASSGTGKDEQYFGPGTRLTVT.

This clone was found a few times. CDR3 coding DNA: TGTGCCAGCAGCGGGAGCGGTTACAATGAGCAGTTCTTC. Translation gives CASSGSGYNEQFF. The V gene is TRBV7-9, the J gene TRBJ2-1; possibly TRBD2 for D (5 bases). The CDR3 runs 13 residues. Germline CDR1 is SEHNR and CDR2 is FQNEAQ (reference sequence). Trimming took off 5 bases at V and 4 bases at J, with 9 bases between the two ends.

The CDR3 DNA reads as TGTGCCAGCAGTCGCGGGACTACCGCCGGGGATACGCAGTATTTT. Translation gives CASSRGTTAGDTQYF. The chain recombines TRBV6-5 with TRBJ2-3; 7 positions agree with TRBD2. With V trimmed by 5 bases and J by 6 bases, 11 bases remained unmatched. From germline, CDR1 is MNHEY and CDR2 SVGAGI. This CDR3 comprises 15 residues.

The rearrangement uses TRBV4-3 and TRBJ1-1; possibly TRBD1 for D (5 bases). The CDR3 totals 14 residues. Germline V gives CDR1 LGHNA, CDR2 YSLEER. V was pared by 2 bases and J by 9 bases, with 16 bases between. CDR3 protein: CASSQTTDRIQAFF. The CDR3 DNA follows: TGCGCCAGCAGCCAAACTACCGACAGAATTCAAGCTTTCTTT.

This clone was recorded once. Germline is not matched at one junction end, which may reflect a read error. V usage is TRBV5-8 and J usage is TRBJ2-6, with D perhaps matching TRBD1 or TRBD2 (5 bases each). The germline CDR1 and CDR2 sequences are SGHTS and YDEGEE. The CDR3 has 17 amino acids. The CDR3 loop reads CASSGGHPPKSGQRPDF. Here the CDR3 DNA reads TGTGCCAGCAGCGGGGGTCATCCACCAAAGTCGGGCCAACGTCCTGACTTC.

The chain combines TRBV7-9 with TRBJ1-4; perhaps TRBD1 as D (5 bases). Trimming removed 1 base from V and 0 bases from J, with 15 bases in between. In germline, CDR1 is SEHNR, CDR2 FQNEAQ (reference sequence). CDR3 size: 18 residues. The CDR3 loop is CASSLEGRDPATNEKLFF. CDR3 DNA sequence: TGTGCCAGCAGCTTAGAGGGCAGGGACCCTGCAACTAATGAAAAACTGTTTTTT.

Comments on this clone: Sequence at one end of the junction differs from germline and may be a read error. The V and J genes are TRBV7-7 and TRBJ1-1; 7 bases line up with TRBD1. This CDR3 has 16 amino acids. Germline CDR1 SSHAT, CDR2 FNYEAQ (reference sequence). The CDR3 DNA follows: TGTGCTAGCAGCGTTGGACAGAGGGACAGGAACACTGAAGCTTTCTTT. Protein: CASSVGQRDRNTEAFF.

The J gene is TRBJ1-5, the V gene TRBV5-1; tentatively, D is TRBD1 (6 bases). CDR3 size: 15 residues. With 1 base removed from V and 7 bases from J, the gap between germline ends came to 15 bases. CDR1 is SGHRS and CDR2 is YFSETQ in the germline V gene. Here the CDR3 reads CASSLSGERHQPQHF. In DNA form, the CDR3 reads TGCGCCAGCAGCTTGTCAGGGGAACGTCACCAGCCCCAGCATTTT. The variable domain in full, completed from reference TRBV5-1 and TRBJ1-5, reads KAGVTQTPRYLIKTRGQQVTLSCSPISGHRSVSWYQQTPGQGLQFLFEYFSETQRNKGNFPGRFSGRQFSNSRSEMNVSTLELGDSALYLCASSLSGERHQPQHFGDGTRLSIL.

This sequence joins TRBV10-2 and TRBJ2-3, with 14 bases aligning to TRBD2. The CDR3 loop spans 13 amino acids. J lost 13 bases, V lost 8 bases, and 8 bases had no gene match. CDR1 and CDR2 (germline): WSHSY, SAAADI. As DNA, the CDR3 is TGCGCCAGCGGGGGGACTAGCGGGAGCCCCGAGTATTTT. Translation gives CASGGTSGSPEYF.

Remarks on this clone: A junction boundary mismatches the germline segment, possibly from a read error. Other DNA sequences in this sample translate to the same CDR3. V usage is TRBV6-4 and J usage is TRBJ1-1; TRBD1 is a possible D gene (5 bases). Germline values: CDR1 MRHNA, CDR2 SNTAGT. The CDR3 has 13 amino acids. In DNA, the CDR3 is TGTGCCAGCAGTGTAGACAGTCGGTCTGAAGCTTTTTTT. It specifies CASSVDSRSEAFF.

The chain couples TRBV7-8 to TRBJ2-3, with D unclear. The V end lost 6 bases, the J end lost 6 bases, and 16 bases lay between the germline ends. CDR1 SGHVS and CDR2 FQNEAQ come from the germline V gene. The CDR3 runs to 14 residues. For the CDR3, the DNA is TGTGCCAGCAGGGTGGGGATTGTTCGGGATACGCAGTATTTT. Translation gives CASRVGIVRDTQYF.

This sequence joins TRBV19 and TRBJ2-1; D unclear. The V end was cut by 11 bases, the J end by 9 bases, with 11 bases between. Germline assignment: CDR1 LNHDA and CDR2 SQIVND (reference sequence). This CDR3 is 10 amino acids long. The CDR3 spells CASLGSEQFF. As DNA, the CDR3 is TGTGCCTCACTTGGCAGTGAGCAGTTCTTC.

The chain links TRBV2 to TRBJ1-2, with TRBD1 matching 7 bases. V dropped 1 base and J dropped 5; count of bases not matched to a gene: 7. Germline V gene data show CDR1 as SNHLY and CDR2 as FYNNEI. The CDR3 length is 15 residues. DNA of the CDR3: TGTGCCAGCAGTGAAGTTGAGGGGGCGGGGTATGGCTACACCTTC. Its translation: CASSEVEGAGYGYTF.

This clone turned up a few times. This chain uses TRBV5-1 with TRBJ2-1; TRBD1 agrees at 7 bases. Losses at the gene ends were 7 bases for V and 5 bases for J; bases not matched to a gene: 3. CDR1 is SGHRS, CDR2 YFSETQ, per germline. The CDR3 is made up of 12 amino acids. The CDR3 protein is CASGTVDNEQFF. The CDR3 DNA follows: TGCGCCAGCGGGACAGTGGACAATGAGCAGTTCTTC.

The V call is TRBV7-2, the J call TRBJ1-1, with a possible D match to TRBD1 (5 bases). The CDR3 sequence is 15 residues long. The V end lost 5 bases, the J end lost 4 bases, and 17 bases lay between the germline ends. CDR1 SGHTA and CDR2 FQGNSA come from the germline V gene. In nucleotides, the CDR3 is TGTGCCAGCAGCCACGTTGGGGCGGGATCCACTGAAGCTTTCTTT. Translated, it gives CASSHVGAGSTEAFF.

This clone was counted a few times. V and J are TRBV7-2 and TRBJ1-1; D uncertain. CDR1 is SGHTA and CDR2 is FQGNSA in the germline V gene. The length of the CDR3 is 14 residues. V dropped 1 base and J dropped 11 bases, with 17 bases sitting between them. CDR3 nucleotide sequence: TGTGCCAGCAGCTTAGGGACTGTGAACCGAAGGGCTTTCTTT. Protein: CASSLGTVNRRAFF.

The chain couples TRBV5-6 to TRBJ2-1; maybe TRBD2 (6 bases). This CDR3 is 14 amino acids long. Germline-derived CDR1 and CDR2 are SGHDT and YYEEEE. Trimming shortened V by 2 bases and J by 3 bases, and 9 bases separated the two germline ends. CDR3 sequence: CASSFGGVYNEQFF. The CDR3, as DNA: TGTGCCAGCAGCTTCGGAGGGGTCTACAATGAGCAGTTCTTC. The whole variable domain, filled in from reference TRBV5-6 and TRBJ2-1, reads DAGVTQSPTHLIKTRGQQVTLRCSPKSGHDTVSWYQQALGQGPQFIFQYYEEEERQRGNFPDRFSGHQFPNYSSELNVNALLLGDSALYLCASSFGGVYNEQFFGPGTRLTVL.

V usage is TRBV6-1 and J usage is TRBJ2-7; unclear D gene. The CDR3 contains 13 residues. Per the germline V gene, CDR1 is MNHNS and CDR2 is SASEGT. V was trimmed by 2 bases and J by 3 bases, leaving 8 bases between them. CDR3: CASSESFGYEQYF. In DNA form, the CDR3 reads TGTGCCAGCAGTGAAAGTTTCGGCTACGAGCAGTACTTC.

This clone was seen a handful of times. This chain joins TRBV2 and TRBJ2-6; D might be TRBD1 (6 bases). There are 14 residues in the CDR3. Germline assignment: CDR1 SNHLY and CDR2 FYNNEI. V lost 6 bases to trimming and J lost 0 bases, with 6 bases between them. The CDR3 coding sequence is TGTGCCAGCAGGGGACACTCTGGGGCCAACGTCCTGACTTTC. Translation: CASRGHSGANVLTF.

The chain has TRBV6-1 and TRBJ2-7; D is perhaps TRBD2 (6 bases). Between the trimmed V and J ends, which lost 6 bases and 1 base, there was a span of 13 bases. CDR1 and CDR2 from the germline V gene are MNHNS and SASEGT. This CDR3 contains 14 residues. CDR3 amino acids: CASSGTERSYEQYF. CDR3 bases: TGTGCCAGCAGCGGGACTGAGAGATCCTACGAGCAGTACTTC.

The J gene is TRBJ2-5, the V gene TRBV7-9; D is possibly TRBD2 (6 bases). Germline V gives CDR1 SEHNR, CDR2 FQNEAQ (reference sequence). The CDR3 contains 15 residues. Trimming cost V 5 bases and J 3 bases, with 16 bases left between them. Here the CDR3 DNA reads TGTGCCAGCAGCCCTTGGGGAGGAACTGAAGAGACCCAGTACTTC. Translation: CASSPWGGTEETQYF.

The chain couples TRBV6-1 to TRBJ1-1, with 10 nucleotides matching TRBD1. Germline CDR1 MNHNS, CDR2 SASEGT. With 6 bases clipped from V and 1 base from J, the junction kept 5 bases outside the gene matches. The CDR3 spans 15 residues. CDR3 DNA: TGTGCCAGCAGCGAACGGACAGGGGGGAACACTGAAGCTTTCTTT. Translation: CASSERTGGNTEAFF.

CDR3 DNA: TGTGCCAGCAGTTTAGGTCAGCAGGGGCACATGAACACTGAAGCTTTCTTT. This encodes CASSLGQQGHMNTEAFF. This sequence joins TRBV28 and TRBJ1-1; possibly TRBD1 for D (6 bases). Germline-derived CDR1 and CDR2 are MDHEN and SYDVKM. Trimming removed 2 bases at V and 0 bases at J, with 16 bases between. CDR3 length: 17 residues.

The chain couples TRBV7-9 to TRBJ2-5, with 7 bases aligning to TRBD2. Germline V CDR1 and CDR2: SEHNR, FQNEAQ (reference sequence). The CDR3 is 15 amino acids. Germline trimming cut 5 bases from V and 3 bases from J; bases unmatched to any gene: 9. CDR3 nucleotides: TGTGCCAGCAGCCCGGGGAGGGGAGGGGAAGAGACCCAGTACTTC. It translates to CASSPGRGGEETQYF. Combining the CDR3 with reference TRBV7-9 and TRBJ2-5 gives the whole variable domain DTGVSQNPRHKITKRGQNVTFRCDPISEHNRLYWYRQTLGQGPEFLTYFQNEAQLEKSRLLSDRFSAERPKGSFSTLEIQRTEQGDSAMYLCASSPGRGGEETQYFGPGTRLLVL.